This TCR beta chain was retrieved from a study of blood T cell repertoires in COVID-19. Looking at the study overall: The United States, Italy and Spain provided the acute and convalescent COVID-19 samples. Sample material is recorded as cDNA or gDNA derived from T cells, B-cell-depleted T cells, or PBMCs.

The CDR3 totals 14 residues. Trimming stripped 4 bases from V and 3 bases from J, with 10 bases between. CDR1 and CDR2 from the germline V gene are SEHNR and FQNEAQ (reference sequence). As processed by the authors: Reference gene primers were amplified, and this amplification served to estimate nucleated cell counts. Measured with immunoSEQ multiplex PCR; TCRdb has only the in-frame clones, and not every one. The V and J calls and the clone size are those of that table, but D and trimming were determined from the DNA. The repertoire consists of roughly 170,000 clones, with around 87% occurring once and the leading ten covering about 2.6%.

This receptor was identified in a man in his forties with active or convalescent COVID-19. This rearrangement joins TRBV7-9 to TRBJ1-5, with D possibly TRBD1 on 5 matching bases. Sequenced sample: peripheral blood. CDR3 in amino acids: CASSSGATNQPQHF. The CDR3 DNA sequence: TGTGCCAGCAGCTCTGGGGCCACCAATCAGCCCCAGCATTTT.